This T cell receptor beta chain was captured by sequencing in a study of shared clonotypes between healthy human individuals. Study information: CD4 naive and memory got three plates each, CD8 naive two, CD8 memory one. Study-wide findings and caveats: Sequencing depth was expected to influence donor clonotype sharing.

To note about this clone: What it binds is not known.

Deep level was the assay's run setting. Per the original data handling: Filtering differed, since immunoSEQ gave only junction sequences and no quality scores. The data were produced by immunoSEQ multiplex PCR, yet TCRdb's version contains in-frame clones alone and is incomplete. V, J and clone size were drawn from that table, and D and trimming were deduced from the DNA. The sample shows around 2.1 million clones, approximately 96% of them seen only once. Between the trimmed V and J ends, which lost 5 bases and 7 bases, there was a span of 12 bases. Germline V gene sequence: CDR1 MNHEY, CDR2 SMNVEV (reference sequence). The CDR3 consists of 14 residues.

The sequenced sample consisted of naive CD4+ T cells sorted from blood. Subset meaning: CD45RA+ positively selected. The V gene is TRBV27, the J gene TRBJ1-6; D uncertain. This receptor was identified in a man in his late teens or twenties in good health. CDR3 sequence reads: CASSLIDTNSPLHF. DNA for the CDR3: TGTGCCAGCAGTCTAATCGATACAAATTCACCCCTCCACTTT.